This T cell receptor (beta chain) was profiled in a study of blood T cell repertoires in COVID-19. On the study more broadly: PBMCs, B-cell-depleted T cells, or T cells were the source of the cDNA or gDNA that made up the material.

During active infection, Seattle patients enrolled and were then monitored through disease. Trimming pared 6 bases from V and 3 bases from J, leaving 12 bases between. The germline V gene encodes CDR1 MDHEN and CDR2 SYDVKM. CDR3 size: 13 residues. Authors' methods: Amplification of reference gene primers was used by the study to estimate nucleated cell counts. TCRdb's copy holds only in-frame clones and misses some; the assay was immunoSEQ multiplex PCR. The D gene and trimming were derived from the DNA, and the V and J assignments and clone size from that table. The sample yields about 130,000 clones, 86% seen once.

Sequencing was carried out using peripheral blood. This sequence originates from a woman aged 65 to 85 with COVID-19, enrolled during active disease. The genes are TRBV28 and TRBJ2-7; maybe TRBD2 (6 bases). CDR3 sequence: CASRGWRDYEQYF. The CDR3 DNA sequence: TGTGCCAGCAGGGGGTGGAGGGACTACGAGCAGTACTTC.